The next 18 T cell receptor beta chains were all read from a single sample in a study of cytomegalovirus exposure and HLA in healthy donors. Use of 60 Vbeta and 13 Jbeta primers characterized the PCR. Assay: immunoSEQ multiplex PCR; the TCRdb copy retains only in-frame clones and omits some. The sample records some 150,000 clones, around 69% being singletons. Sequencing input: PBMCs. These receptors all come from a woman aged 25-40 years in good health and CMV-seronegative.

The chain carries TRBV2 and TRBJ1-5, with 7 bases aligning to TRBD1. The CDR3 spans 16 residues. J gave up 2 bases and V 5 bases, and 9 bases lay outside the gene matches. The germline gives CDR1 SNHLY, CDR2 FYNNEI. CDR3 protein: CASSRFPGQGNQPQHF. The CDR3 DNA sequence: TGTGCCAGCAGTCGATTTCCCGGACAGGGCAATCAGCCCCAGCATTTT. The full variable domain, its missing parts supplied by reference TRBV2 and TRBJ1-5, is EPEVTQTPSHQVTQMGQEVILRCVPISNHLYFYWYRQILGQKVEFLVSFYNNEISEKSEIFDDQFSVERPDGSNFTLKIRSTKLEDSAMYFCASSRFPGQGNQPQHFGDGTRLSIL.

The CDR3 region has the DNA TGTGCCAGCAGCTTTGGCGGGAGTAGCACAGATACGCAGTATTTT. Its protein product is CASSFGGSSTDTQYF. J is TRBJ2-3 and V is TRBV5-4; 7 bases agree with TRBD2. This CDR3 has 15 amino acids. Germline trimming cut 2 bases from V and 0 bases from J; bases unmatched to any gene: 3. The germline V gene encodes CDR1 SGHNT and CDR2 YYREEE (reference sequence).

This chain's CDR3 is CALRKGGVFGELFF. DNA for the CDR3: TGTGCCCTCAGAAAGGGGGGGGTATTCGGGGAGCTGTTTTTT. The V and J genes are TRBV2 and TRBJ2-2; D is possibly TRBD2 (7 bases). Trimming shortened V by 11 bases and J by 7 bases, and 20 bases separated the two germline ends. Germline V lookup: CDR1 SNHLY, CDR2 FYNNEI. The CDR3 is made up of 14 amino acids.

The gene calls are TRBV7-6 and TRBJ2-1; D is perhaps TRBD2 (6 bases). CDR3 size: 14 residues. V was pared by 1 base and J by 2 bases, with 6 bases between. Germline V lookup: CDR1 SGHVS, CDR2 FNYEAQ. This chain's CDR3 is CASSLGGTYNEQFF. In DNA, the CDR3 is TGTGCCAGCAGCTTAGGCGGGACCTACAATGAGCAGTTCTTC. The full variable domain, rest sourced from reference TRBV7-6 and TRBJ2-1, is GAGVSQSPRYKVTKRGQDVALRCDPISGHVSLYWYRQALGQGPEFLTYFNYEAQQDKSGLPNDRFSAERPEGSISTLTIQRTEQRDSAMYRCASSLGGTYNEQFFGPGTRLTVL.

V usage is TRBV27 and J usage is TRBJ1-1; 8 bases are a match to TRBD1. Per the germline V gene, CDR1 is MNHEY and CDR2 is SMNVEV (reference sequence). The CDR3 contains 14 residues. Trimming removed 7 bases from V and 4 bases from J; junction bases left unmatched: 8. CDR3 region: CASKKDREGTEAFF. CDR3 sequence (DNA): TGTGCCAGCAAAAAGGACAGGGAGGGCACTGAAGCTTTCTTT.

The J gene is TRBJ2-5, the V gene TRBV5-1, with 7 positions matching TRBD1. Trimming removed 1 base from V and 5 bases from J; junction bases left unmatched: 8. The CDR3 contains 15 residues. Germline-derived CDR1 and CDR2 are SGHRS and YFSETQ. The CDR3 region has the DNA TGCGCCAGCAGCTTGACCACAGGGGAAGCGGAGACCCAGTACTTC. Protein sequence: CASSLTTGEAETQYF. Full variable domain (missing parts from reference TRBV5-1 and TRBJ2-5): KAGVTQTPRYLIKTRGQQVTLSCSPISGHRSVSWYQQTPGQGLQFLFEYFSETQRNKGNFPGRFSGRQFSNSRSEMNVSTLELGDSALYLCASSLTTGEAETQYFGPGTRLLVL.

With respect to this clone: The sample contains more than one DNA sequence encoding this CDR3. V is TRBV5-6 and J is TRBJ2-5; the D gene is possibly TRBD1 (7 bases). V lost 3 bases and J lost 2, with 11 bases in between. The V gene's germline CDR1 is SGHDT and CDR2 YYEEEE. This CDR3 is built from 14 residues. In DNA form, the CDR3 reads TGTGCCAGCAGCTCACAGGGGACTCAAGAGACCCAGTACTTC. Protein sequence: CASSSQGTQETQYF.

This clone has only a few counts. This chain connects TRBV7-3 to TRBJ1-2; D gene ambiguous. In germline, CDR1 is SGHTA, CDR2 FQGTGA. The CDR3 covers 14 residues. The V gene lost 0 bases and the J gene lost 4 bases, with 9 bases spanning the gap. In DNA form, the CDR3 reads TGTGCCAGCAGCTTAACGGCAGATACCTATGGCTACACCTTC. It translates to CASSLTADTYGYTF.

This chain links TRBV6-1 with TRBJ2-2; D gene ambiguous. Germline lookup yields CDR1 MNHNS and CDR2 SASEGT. The CDR3 has 14 amino acids. The V gene lost 5 bases and the J gene lost 0 bases, with 7 bases spanning the gap. The CDR3: CASSPLSNTGELFF. In nucleotides, the CDR3 is TGTGCCAGCAGTCCCTTGTCGAACACCGGGGAGCTGTTTTTT.

A word on this clone: Compared with germline, one end of the junction differs, possibly owing to a read error. V gene TRBV9 combines with J gene TRBJ2-1; D is perhaps TRBD2 (5 bases). The germline V gene encodes CDR1 SGDLS and CDR2 YYNGEE. This CDR3 is 15 amino acids long. CDR3 residues: CASSVGLAKYSEQFF. CDR3 DNA: TGTGCCAGCAGCGTAGGGTTAGCGAAGTACAGTGAGCAGTTCTTC.

DNA of the CDR3: TGTGCCAGCACCACGGGCGGGAGGGCCGTCACCGGGGAGCTGTTTTTT. Protein: CASTTGGRAVTGELFF. The chain has TRBV6-6 and TRBJ2-2; 9 positions agree with TRBD2. This CDR3 region has 16 residues. Germline CDR1 MNHNY, CDR2 SVGAGI (reference sequence). The V segment lost 7 bases and the J segment 4 bases; nucleotides outside the gene matches: 10.

The chain links TRBV6-5 to TRBJ1-2; 8 bases fit TRBD1. The V and J ends lost 7 bases and 8 bases, in that order; junction bases with no gene match: 9. CDR1 is MNHEY, CDR2 SVGAGI, per germline. There are 13 residues in the CDR3. The CDR3 DNA reads TGTGCCAGCACCCGGACAGGGAAGATAGGCTACACCTTC. This sequence encodes CASTRTGKIGYTF.

The chain joins TRBV5-1 to TRBJ2-5, with 9 positions matching TRBD1. CDR3 length: 17 residues. The trim removed 2 bases at V and 4 bases at J, leaving 12 bases unmatched. The germline V gene encodes CDR1 SGHRS and CDR2 YFSETQ. The CDR3 region has the DNA TGCGCCAGCAGCTTAGTCGGGACAGGGAGGATTGGAGAGACCCAGTACTTC. Protein: CASSLVGTGRIGETQYF.

This rearrangement joins TRBV7-9 to TRBJ1-1; 7 nucleotides line up with TRBD1. Trimming removed 3 bases from V and 1 base from J; junction bases left unmatched: 8. CDR1 and CDR2 from the germline V gene are SEHNR and FQNEAQ (reference sequence). This CDR3 is 16 amino acids long. The CDR3 is CASSFAERTGNTEAFF. The DNA of the CDR3 is TGTGCCAGCAGCTTCGCGGAGCGGACAGGGAACACTGAAGCTTTCTTT.

A word on this clone: Germline is not matched at one junction end, which may reflect a read error. The genes are TRBV6-1 and TRBJ2-1; 12 bases map to TRBD2. Germline V lookup: CDR1 MNHNS, CDR2 SASEGT. The CDR3 is 17 amino acids. The CDR3 reads CASSEALAGGPYNKQFF. The DNA for the CDR3 is TGTGCCAGCAGTGAGGCCCTAGCGGGAGGGCCATACAATAAGCAGTTCTTC.

This clone was detected a few times. V and J are TRBV9 and TRBJ2-5; TRBD1 agrees at 10 bases. Germline CDR1 SGDLS, CDR2 YYNGEE. The trim removed 2 bases at V and 4 bases at J, leaving 5 bases unmatched. The CDR3 consists of 15 residues. Written as DNA, the CDR3 is TGTGCCAGCAGCGTGAAGACAGGGGGCTTAGAGACCCAGTACTTC. Its protein is CASSVKTGGLETQYF.

This sequence joins TRBV2 and TRBJ2-2, with a possible D match to TRBD2 (6 bases). V was trimmed by 6 bases and J by 5 bases, leaving 13 bases between them. The CDR3 runs to 14 residues. Germline loops: CDR1 SNHLY, CDR2 FYNNEI. In DNA, the CDR3 is TGTGCCAGCAGGGGGGGACGAGCAACCGGGGAGCTGTTTTTT. Translation gives CASRGGRATGELFF.

V gene TRBV5-6 combines with J gene TRBJ1-2, with a weak D call TRBD1 (6 bases). The V and J ends lost 4 bases and 2 bases respectively, with 12 bases between them. The CDR3 contains 14 residues. Germline CDR1 SGHDT, CDR2 YYEEEE. The CDR3 sequence is CASSADSINYGYTF. The CDR3 DNA sequence: TGTGCCAGCAGCGCGGACAGCATCAACTATGGCTACACCTTC.